This TCR beta chain derives from a study of memory CD4+ T cells and cytomegalovirus serostatus. V lost 8 bases, J lost 3 bases, and 16 bases lay in between. The CDR3 length is 15 residues. Germline assignment: CDR1 LNHDA and CDR2 SQIVND (reference sequence). Single viable CD3+CD4+CD8-CD45RO+ cells were sorted as the memory CD4+ T cells. CMV serostatus came from serum IgG against pp150, pp28, p38, p52. With regard to this clone: Antigen: not known.

Findings of the study overall: Of approximately 150 reported CMV TCRbeta sequences, roughly 70 were found in memory CD4+ repertoires. Repertoires predicted CMV serostatus with median bootstrapped AUC of approximately 0.95. Suggested: most of the CMV-linked TCR signature lies in CD4+ memory cells.

The repertoire was sequenced with immunoSEQ multiplex PCR; TCRdb's copy has only in-frame clones and lacks some. The sample has about 53,000 clones, 81% seen once. The chain is built from TRBV19 and TRBJ2-2; D possibly uses TRBD1 or TRBD2 (5 bases each). The origin of this receptor is an adult in good health and CMV-seronegative. The sample consisted of memory CD4+ T cells from blood. CDR3 nucleotide sequence: TGTGCCAGTGCACGCGGGCAAGGGGACACCGGGGAGCTGTTTTTT. Amino acids: CASARGQGDTGELFF.